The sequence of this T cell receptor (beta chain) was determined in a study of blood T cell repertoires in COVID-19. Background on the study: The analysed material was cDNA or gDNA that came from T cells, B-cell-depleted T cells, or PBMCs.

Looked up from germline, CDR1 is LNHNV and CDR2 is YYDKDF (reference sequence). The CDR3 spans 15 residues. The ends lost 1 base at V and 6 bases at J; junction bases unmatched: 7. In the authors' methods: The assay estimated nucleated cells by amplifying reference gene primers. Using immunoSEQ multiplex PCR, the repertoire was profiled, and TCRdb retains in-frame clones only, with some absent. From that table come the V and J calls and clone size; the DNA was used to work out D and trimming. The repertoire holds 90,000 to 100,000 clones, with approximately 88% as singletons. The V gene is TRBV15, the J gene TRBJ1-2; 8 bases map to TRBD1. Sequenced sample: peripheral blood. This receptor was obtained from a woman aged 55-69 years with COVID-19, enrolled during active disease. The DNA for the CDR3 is TGTGCCACCAGCAGAGGTGGACAGGGAATGGATGGCTACACCTTC. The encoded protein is CATSRGGQGMDGYTF.